A single sample gave rise to the 10 T cell receptor beta chains below, sequenced in a study of blood T cell repertoires in COVID-19. The data were produced by immunoSEQ multiplex PCR, yet TCRdb's version contains in-frame clones alone and is incomplete. The data hold under 200,000 clones, with 70% to 90% observed a single time. Sequenced sample: peripheral blood. Receptors originate from a man in his forties or fifties with active or convalescent COVID-19.

The chain couples TRBV4-2 to TRBJ2-1; 9 bases line up with TRBD2. The CDR3 is 18 amino acids. The V gene's germline CDR1 is LGHNA and CDR2 YNFKEQ. Unmatched junction bases numbered 14, after V lost 1 base and J lost 7 bases. The CDR3 nucleotides read TGTGCCAGCAGCCAAGCCCAGGTAGCGGGAGATAGAGGGAATGAGCAGTTCTTC. Residues: CASSQAQVAGDRGNEQFF.

The chain uses TRBV7-8 and TRBJ2-6; a weak D match, TRBD2 (6 bases). This CDR3 has 17 amino acids. The V end was cut by 0 bases, the J end by 2 bases, with 11 bases between. In germline, CDR1 is SGHVS, CDR2 FQNEAQ. CDR3 in amino acids: CASSLAGGSPGANVLTF. As DNA, the CDR3 is TGTGCCAGCAGCTTAGCGGGAGGAAGCCCTGGGGCCAACGTCCTGACTTTC.

V usage is TRBV18 and J usage is TRBJ2-3; D might be TRBD1 (6 bases). Germline values: CDR1 KGHSH, CDR2 LQKENI. This CDR3 contains 15 residues. Trimming cost V 2 bases and J 6 bases, with 15 bases left between them. The CDR3 protein is CASSPALGQRDTQYF. The CDR3 bases are TGTGCCAGCTCACCAGCTCTAGGACAGAGGGATACGCAGTATTTT.

The chain recombines TRBV29-1 with TRBJ2-1; TRBD1 might be the D (6 bases). The CDR3 has 9 residues. The ends were cut back, 3 bases at V and 13 bases at J, with 7 bases in the middle. The germline V gene has CDR1 SQVTM and CDR2 ANQGSEA. CDR3 region: CSVDGGQFF. DNA for the CDR3: TGCAGCGTTGATGGGGGCCAGTTCTTC.

The rearrangement links TRBV11-3 to TRBJ2-5, with TRBD2 identical over 7 bases. This CDR3 region has 13 residues. Germline assignment: CDR1 SGHNT and CDR2 YENEEA. V trimming: 4 bases; J trimming: 6 bases; junction bases outside the gene matches: 5. CDR3: CASSSRGDKTQYF. The DNA for the CDR3 is TGTGCCAGCAGCTCACGGGGGGATAAGACCCAGTACTTC.

The genes are TRBV24-1 and TRBJ1-5; D not resolved. Trimming took 3 bases from V and 5 from J, leaving 7 bases between them. This CDR3 comprises 13 residues. Looked up from germline, CDR1 is KGHDR and CDR2 is SFDVKD. The CDR3 loop reads CATSDAGYQPQHF. The CDR3 coding sequence is TGTGCCACCAGTGATGCGGGGTATCAGCCCCAGCATTTT.

This clone is a singleton in its sample. The chain couples TRBV2 to TRBJ2-3, with a tentative D call TRBD1 (5 bases). Trimming pared 3 bases from V and 1 base from J, leaving 14 bases between. CDR1 and CDR2 from the germline V gene are SNHLY and FYNNEI. The CDR3 spans 16 residues. CDR3 in amino acids: CASSDNRGGGTDTQYF. Written as DNA, the CDR3 is TGTGCCAGCAGTGATAATAGGGGCGGAGGCACAGATACGCAGTATTTT.

The V and J genes are TRBV12-3 or TRBV12-4 and TRBJ1-2; D unresolved. The CDR3 runs to 13 residues. V lost 1 base and J lost 4, with 7 bases in between. DNA of the CDR3: TGTGCCAGCAGTTTAGAAGCGGCCTATGGCTACACCTTC. As protein: CASSLEAAYGYTF.

In DNA, the CDR3 is TGCGCCAGCGCTCCCCCCGGGGTTAAAGACTACACCTTC. Translating it yields CASAPPGVKDYTF. V and J are TRBV4-3 and TRBJ1-2; no reliable D call. CDR1 and CDR2 from the germline V gene are LGHNA and YSLEER. Trimming stripped 8 bases from V and 10 bases from J, with 20 bases between. CDR3 length: 13 residues.

The CDR3 sequence is CAIRISREGAEQYF. CDR3 coding DNA: TGTGCCATCAGAATCTCCCGGGAGGGTGCCGAGCAGTACTTC. This chain joins TRBV10-3 and TRBJ2-7, with 8 bases aligning to TRBD2. The CDR3 consists of 14 residues. Germline V gene lookup returns CDR1 ENHRY and CDR2 SYGVKD. V gave up 6 bases and J gave up 6 bases; unmatched junction bases: 10.